The sequence of this T cell receptor (beta chain) was determined in a study of blood T cell repertoires in COVID-19. Method: immunoSEQ multiplex PCR; TCRdb's copy keeps in-frame clones and lacks some. The sample lists about 370,000 clones; roughly 86% were seen once. This clonotype was obtained from a woman in her thirties with COVID-19, enrolled during active disease. The source material was peripheral blood.

The CDR3 loop reads CASSLLPQGCTDTQYF. The CDR3 coding sequence is TGTGCCAGCAGCTTGCTCCCACAGGGTTGCACAGATACGCAGTATTTT. V is TRBV5-4 and J is TRBJ2-3; D is possibly TRBD1 (6 bases). V lost 1 base to trimming and J lost 1 base, with 13 bases between them. CDR1 and CDR2 (germline): SGHNT, YYREEE (reference sequence). The CDR3 extends over 16 amino acids.